These T cell receptor beta chains were read from a single sample in a study of beta chain features in type 1 diabetes. Generated by immunoSEQ multiplex PCR, the TCRdb table keeps only in-frame clones and is missing some. The sample consists of around 310,000 clones, 9.5% to 11% of them appearing once. Sequenced: naive CD4+ T cells from blood. Source of these receptors: a woman aged 25 to 45 in good health. Both conserved end residues are part of each CDR3. The order of the fields is CDR3 length, J gene, V gene, D gene, clone size, CDR3 DNA, CDR3 protein. The D gene is left open where the match is weak. Size is omitted from some rows. Given values are once, few, many or a class for expanded clones.

14 | TRBJ2-6 | TRBV19 | NA | NA | TGTGCCAGTAGCGGGGGCTCTGGGGCCAACGTCCTGACTTTC | CASSGGSGANVLTF
15 | TRBJ2-5 | TRBV7-3 | NA | few | TGTGCCAGCAGCTTAACGTCCCTAGACCAAGAGACCCAGTACTTC | CASSLTSLDQETQYF
15 | TRBJ2-6 | TRBV6-1 | NA | NA | TGTGCCAGCAGTGTCAAGGGGGCTGGGGCCAACGTCCTGACTTTC | CASSVKGAGANVLTF
15 | TRBJ2-7 | TRBV6-5 | TRBD1 | NA | TGTGCCACCCGTTGGGGGACAGGGGCTCCGTTCGAGCAGTACTTC | CATRWGTGAPFEQYF
14 | TRBJ2-7 | TRBV9 | TRBD1 | few | TGTGCCAGCAGCGTCCAGGGGGCGGGCTACGAGCAGTACTTC | CASSVQGAGYEQYF
14 | TRBJ2-7 | TRBV29-1 | TRBD1 | few | TGCAGCGCCAATGAGGGACAGGGGGTCGACGAGCAGTACTTC | CSANEGQGVDEQYF
15 | TRBJ2-7 | TRBV7-9 | NA | few | TGTGCCAGCAACCGGTTGGCAGGGCGGTCCTACGAGCAGTACTTC | CASNRLAGRSYEQYF
16 | TRBJ2-7 | TRBV7-2 | TRBD1 | few | TGTGCCAGCAGCCCCCAAGGTGAGGGGGCCGTAGACGAGCAGTACTTC | CASSPQGEGAVDEQYF
12 | TRBJ2-7 | TRBV29-1 | NA | few | TGCCTTGATAGGGAGAAGACCTACGAGCAGTACTTC | CLDREKTYEQYF
14 | TRBJ2-3 | TRBV5-1 | NA | NA | TGCGCCAGCAGCTTGGGACAACCCACAGATACGCAGTATTTT | CASSLGQPTDTQYF
15 | TRBJ2-3 | TRBV11-2 | NA | NA | TGTGCCAGCAGCTTATGGCGGGGTAGCACAGATACGCAGTATTTT | CASSLWRGSTDTQYF
14 | TRBJ2-5 | TRBV19 | TRBD1 | few | TGTGCCAGTAGTATTCAAGGGGGCGCGGAGACCCAGTACTTC | CASSIQGGAETQYF
15 | TRBJ2-3 | TRBV28 | TRBD2 | few | TGTGCCAGCCTTTCGGGAGGGGCTGAGGCAGATACGCAGTATTTT | CASLSGGAEADTQYF
14 | TRBJ2-7 | TRBV6-5 | NA | NA | TGTGCCAGCAGTTACAACGACAGGAACTACGAGCAGTACTTC | CASSYNDRNYEQYF
14 | TRBJ2-3 | TRBV18 | TRBD2 | few | TGTGCCAGCTCACTGGGAGCGGGGAGCGATACGCAGTATTTT | CASSLGAGSDTQYF
15 | TRBJ2-1 | TRBV9 | TRBD2 | few | TGTGCCAGCAGCGCCGATAGCGGGAGCTACAATGAGCAGTTCTTC | CASSADSGSYNEQFF
13 | TRBJ2-5 | TRBV5-6 | TRBD1 | NA | TGTGCCAGCAGCTTTCGGGACAGAGAGACCCAGTACTTC | CASSFRDRETQYF
15 | TRBJ1-4 | TRBV14 | NA | NA | TGTGCCAGCAGCCAATTTTACAGTATTAATGAAAAACTGTTTTTT | CASSQFYSINEKLFF
14 | TRBJ2-7 | TRBV2 | NA | NA | TGTGCCAGCAGTGCCCAATTACAGGGAACCGAGCAGTACTTC | CASSAQLQGTEQYF
15 | TRBJ2-3 | TRBV30 | TRBD1 | few | TGTGCCTGGAGTGCTGACAGGGGCCCCACAGATACGCAGTATTTT | CAWSADRGPTDTQYF
16 | TRBJ2-5 | TRBV4-3 | TRBD1 | few | TGCGCCAGCAGCCAGAATACAGGGGTTTACCAAGAGACCCAGTACTTC | CASSQNTGVYQETQYF
14 | TRBJ2-1 | TRBV5-1 | TRBD2 | few | TGCGCCAGCAGCTCCGCACTAGCGGGAGATCAGCAGTTCTTC | CASSSALAGDQQFF
14 | TRBJ2-1 | TRBV7-2 | TRBD1 | NA | TGTGCCAGCAGCTTTGGGACAGGGAGCAATGAGCAGTTCTTC | CASSFGTGSNEQFF
18 | TRBJ2-4 | TRBV15 | TRBD1 | few | TGTGCCACCAGCAGAGATCTTGCAGGGGGTTTGTCCAAAAACATTCAGTACTTC | CATSRDLAGGLSKNIQYF
15 | TRBJ1-2 | TRBV18 | NA | few | TGTGCCAGCTCACCACCGGCCACGGGATTCGGTGGCTACACCTTC | CASSPPATGFGGYTF
15 | TRBJ2-7 | TRBV9 | TRBD2 | NA | TGTGCCAGCAGCGTGGGACTAGATACCTCCTACGAGCAGTACTTC | CASSVGLDTSYEQYF
12 | TRBJ2-7 | TRBV30 | NA | few | TGTGCCTGGAGTCTCCAAACGGGGGAGCAGTACTTC | CAWSLQTGEQYF
14 | TRBJ2-1 | TRBV7-3 | TRBD1 | few | TGTGCCAGCAGCTCGGGACAGTCCTACAATGAGCAGTTCTTC | CASSSGQSYNEQFF
15 | TRBJ1-5 | TRBV6-1 | TRBD1 | NA | TGTGCCAGCAGTGCTGCCCTCCAGGGGGGTAGATCCCAGCATTTT | CASSAALQGGRSQHF
16 | TRBJ2-3 | TRBV18 | TRBD2 | NA | TGTGCCAGCTCACCAGGAACTAGCGGAGGCACAGATACGCAGTATTTT | CASSPGTSGGTDTQYF
14 | TRBJ2-1 | TRBV28 | NA | NA | TGTGCCACCTACGACGGAGTGAAATACAATGAGCAGTTCTTC | CATYDGVKYNEQFF
16 | TRBJ1-3 | TRBV7-2 | NA | NA | TGTGCCAGCAGCACGCGGGGGCCAGGGACTGGAAACACCATATATTTT | CASSTRGPGTGNTIYF
17 | TRBJ2-1 | TRBV14 | TRBD1 | NA | TGTGCCAGCAGCCAACACGTAGGGGGCGGGCCCTACAATGAGCAGTTCTTC | CASSQHVGGGPYNEQFF
12 | TRBJ1-2 | TRBV6-1 | NA | few | TGTGCCAGCGGGACATGGGACTATGGCTACACCTTC | CASGTWDYGYTF
16 | TRBJ2-2 | TRBV9 | NA | NA | TGTGCCAGCAGCGTAGGTGTAGGAGCGAACACCGGGGAGCTGTTTTTT | CASSVGVGANTGELFF
16 | TRBJ2-2 | TRBV7-8 | TRBD1 | NA | TGTGCCAGCAGCTTAAGGGACAGTCCGAACACCGGGGAGCTGTTTTTT | CASSLRDSPNTGELFF
15 | TRBJ1-4 | TRBV7-2 | TRBD1 | few | TGTGCCAGCAGCTACAGGGGGCAGGCTAATGAAAAACTGTTTTTT | CASSYRGQANEKLFF
15 | TRBJ2-3 | TRBV6-1 | NA | few | TGTGCCAGCAGTCCCCCGGTTTCGAGCGCAGATACGCAGTATTTT | CASSPPVSSADTQYF
14 | TRBJ1-5 | TRBV11-2 | NA | NA | TGTGCCAGCAGCTTAGCAGGGCCCGATACGCCCCAGCATTTT | CASSLAGPDTPQHF
16 | TRBJ1-5 | TRBV18 | TRBD1 | few | TGTGCCAGCTCACCAGGCTTGGGACAGGGCAATCAGCCCCAGCATTTT | CASSPGLGQGNQPQHF
15 | TRBJ1-3 | TRBV5-1 | NA | few | TGCGCCAGCAGCGTACCCAGTCACTCTGGAAACACCATATATTTT | CASSVPSHSGNTIYF
11 | TRBJ1-5 | TRBV2 | NA | NA | TGTGCCAGCAGTGACCCAGGGCCCCAGCATTTT | CASSDPGPQHF
12 | TRBJ2-1 | TRBV5-4 | NA | NA | TGTGCCAGCAGCTTGGAGAGTAATGAGCAGTTCTTC | CASSLESNEQFF
17 | TRBJ1-5 | TRBV13 | TRBD1 | NA | TGTGCCAGCAGCTTAGATCGGGACAGGGCCTGCAATCAGCCCCAGCATTTT | CASSLDRDRACNQPQHF
16 | TRBJ1-3 | TRBV4-2 | NA | NA | TGTGCCAGCAGCCAAGAAAGGAGGGGAGGTGGAAACACCATATATTTT | CASSQERRGGGNTIYF
13 | TRBJ2-1 | TRBV28 | NA | few | TGTGCCAGCAGTACGAGACTGTTTCCTGAGCAGTTCTTC | CASSTRLFPEQFF
12 | TRBJ2-7 | TRBV28 | NA | NA | TGTGCCAGCAGTTCCACGGGTTACGAGCAGTACTTC | CASSSTGYEQYF
17 | TRBJ2-3 | TRBV10-3 | TRBD2 | few | TGTGCCGTAGCACCGGGACTAGCGGGAGGGCCCGGAGATACGCAGTATTTT | CAVAPGLAGGPGDTQYF
14 | TRBJ2-1 | TRBV7-3 | TRBD2 | NA | TGTGCCAGCAGCTTCGCTAGCGGGAGGAATGAGCAGTTCTTC | CASSFASGRNEQFF
17 | TRBJ2-3 | TRBV7-9 | NA | few | TGTGCCAGCAGCTTAACGGAAGGCAGGCCGAGCACAGATACGCAGTATTTT | CASSLTEGRPSTDTQYF
18 | TRBJ2-2 | TRBV12-5 | TRBD1 | NA | TGTGCTAGTGGTTTGGGGACAGGTACACTCTTCCCCACCGGGGAGCTGTTTTTT | CASGLGTGTLFPTGELFF
14 | TRBJ1-4 | TRBV7-9 | NA | few | TGTGCCAGCAGCTTCGGGCAGGGAAATGAAAAACTGTTTTTT | CASSFGQGNEKLFF
14 | TRBJ2-7 | TRBV18 | TRBD1 | NA | TGTGCCAGCTCACCCCGGGACAGGGTCTACGAGCAGTACTTC | CASSPRDRVYEQYF
18 | TRBJ2-1 | TRBV18 | TRBD2 | NA | TGTGCCAGCTCACCAGCAACCCCAGCGGGAGGGCCGTACAATGAGCAGTTCTTC | CASSPATPAGGPYNEQFF
14 | TRBJ1-4 | TRBV25-1 | NA | NA | TGTGCCAGCTCTGGGGGCCCGGCTAATGAAAAACTGTTTTTT | CASSGGPANEKLFF